This T cell receptor beta chain emerged from a study of CD8 T cells in ankylosing spondylitis. Quantitative 5'-RACE with molecular barcodes produced the TCR beta libraries. TCRdb recomputed calls from the 5' RACE reads with MiXCR, one row per CDR3 protein. Of roughly 180,000 distinct CDR3 sequences in the sample, about 13% were seen once. This CDR3 spans 17 amino acids. Per the germline V gene, CDR1 is SGHRS and CDR2 is YFSETQ. V trimming: 3 bases; J trimming: 0 bases; junction bases outside the gene matches: 7. This clonotype was observed a handful of times. Sequencing was performed on blood, either unsorted or a sorted T cell fraction (not recorded which). The origin of this receptor is a male donor with ankylosing spondylitis or in good health (not recorded which). This rearrangement joins TRBV5-1 to TRBJ2-1, with 9 bases identical to TRBD2. The DNA for the CDR3 is TGCGCCAGCAGCTCGGAACATAGCGGGAGCTCCTACAATGAGCAGTTCTTC. It codes for CASSSEHSGSSYNEQFF. The full variable domain, its missing parts supplied by reference TRBV5-1 and TRBJ2-1, is KAGVTQTPRYLIKTRGQQVTLSCSPISGHRSVSWYQQTPGQGLQFLFEYFSETQRNKGNFPGRFSGRQFSNSRSEMNVSTLELGDSALYLCASSSEHSGSSYNEQFFGPGTRLTVL.